This T cell receptor (beta chain) was profiled in a study of blood T cells in healthy people across ages. Study-level findings and limits: Calculation of diversity from one million T cells yielded estimates considered to be underestimates.

This clonotype was seen at least ten times. The antigen is undetermined. With 0 bases removed from V and 1 base from J, the gap between germline ends came to 4 bases. The CDR3 runs to 13 residues. CDR1 and CDR2 (germline): SGHRS, YFSETQ. It was with a sample-barcoded 5' primer and a J-beta primer mix that a second PCR of about 6 to 12 cycles was run. In TCRdb, the 5' RACE reads were re-called with MiXCR into one record per CDR3 protein. The data contain 600,000 or so distinct CDR3 sequences, about 30% of them singletons. Sequencing was done on a sample of blood. The chain joins TRBV5-1 to TRBJ1-1; D is uncertain. The sequence was collected from a woman older than 75 in good health. CDR3 sequence reads: CASSLVTNTEAFF. The CDR3 nucleotides read TGCGCCAGCAGCTTGGTAACGAACACTGAAGCTTTCTTT.